Sequencing of this TCR beta chain was carried out in a study of T cells after yellow fever vaccination. V lost 7 bases and J 7 bases, leaving 16 bases between the germline ends. The CDR3 consists of 12 residues. CDR1 and CDR2 (germline): SQVTM, ANQGSEA. This clonotype was counted many times. What it binds is unknown. Using its own MiXCR run on the 5' RACE reads, TCRdb lists one record per CDR3 protein. The sample includes approximately 250,000 distinct CDR3 sequences, roughly 6.2% seen only once; the top ten take around 1%. Study-level points and caveats: Re-detected after boosting: most primary clones, 96% of CD4 and 88% of CD8.

This specimen was CD4+ T cells sorted from PBMCs, taken on the day of the yellow fever booster vaccination. The sequence was collected from a man aged 25 to 40 who received the YFV17D yellow fever vaccine. The J gene is TRBJ2-5, the V gene TRBV29-1, with a weak D call TRBD1 (6 bases). This CDR3 reads CSADRTDGTQYF. CDR3 in DNA: TGCAGCGCAGACAGGACGGACGGGACCCAGTACTTC.